The T cell receptor beta chain described here comes from a study of tumor-infiltrating lymphocytes in primary liver carcinoma. The CDR3 runs to 15 residues. From germline, CDR1 is SQVTM and CDR2 ANQGSEA. Total RNA amounting to 450 to 500 ng was the source from which TCR beta cDNA was made with a constant-region primer. Three nested multiplex PCR rounds, a slightly modified ARM-PCR method, built the TCR beta libraries. In the first two PCR rounds, TRBV1-TRBV30 forward primers were paired with a C-beta reverse primer, and each round lasted approximately 9 cycles. TCRdb re-derived calls from the multiplex PCR reads in MiXCR, one entry per CDR3 protein. The profile shows 70,000 to 95,000 distinct CDR3 sequences, roughly 69% of them singletons. Notes on the study in general: Whereas tumor region pairs overlapped more, tumor-adjacent and tumor-blood pairs overlapped less. Only about 8-25% of top clones showed up in all five tumor regions. When set against blood, tumors had a significantly higher top-250-clone fraction (p = 0.039).

Of note for this clonotype: Its cognate antigen is unknown. An end of the junction differs from the germline gene, which may be a read error.

From roughly 21-30 mg of unsorted bulk tissue, DNA and RNA were co-extracted together. The study sampled five separate regions from each tumor. The clonotype was recovered from a man aged 40-55 years with primary liver carcinoma and hepatitis B virus infection. The sequencing input was liver tumor tissue from sampling region 4. Subset in this sample: tumor region T4, right-lateral pole. V usage is TRBV29-1 and J usage is TRBJ2-1, with 9 bases aligning to TRBD2. This CDR3 reads CSVADSSGRLDEQFF. CDR3 nucleotides: TGCAGCGTTGCAGATAGTAGCGGGAGACTGGATGAGCAATTCTTC.